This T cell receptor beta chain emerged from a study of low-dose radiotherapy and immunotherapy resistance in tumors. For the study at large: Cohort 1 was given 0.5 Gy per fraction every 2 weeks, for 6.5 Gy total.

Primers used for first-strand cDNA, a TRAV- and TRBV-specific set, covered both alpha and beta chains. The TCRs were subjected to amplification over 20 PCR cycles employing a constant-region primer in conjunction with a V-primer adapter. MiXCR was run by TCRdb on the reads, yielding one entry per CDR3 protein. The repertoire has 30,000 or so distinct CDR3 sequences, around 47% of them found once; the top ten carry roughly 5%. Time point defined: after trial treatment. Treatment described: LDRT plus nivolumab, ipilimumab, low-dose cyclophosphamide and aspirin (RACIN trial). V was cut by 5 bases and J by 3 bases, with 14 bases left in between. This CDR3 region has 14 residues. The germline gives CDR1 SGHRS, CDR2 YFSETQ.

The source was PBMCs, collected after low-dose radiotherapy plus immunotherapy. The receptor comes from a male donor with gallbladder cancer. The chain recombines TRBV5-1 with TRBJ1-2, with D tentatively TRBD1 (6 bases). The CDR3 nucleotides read TGCGCCAGCAGTCCCAAAGGGGGGGACTATGGCTACACCTTC. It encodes CASSPKGGDYGYTF.